This T cell receptor (beta chain) is drawn from a study of T cells in Graves' hyperthyroidism and ophthalmopathy. The CDR3 is made up of 17 amino acids. V was shortened by 0 bases and J by 6 bases, with 19 bases between the two germline ends. Germline CDR1 and CDR2: SGHAT and FQNNGV. In the case of this clonotype: What it recognizes is unknown.

Study-wide findings and caveats: Most thyroid-expanded clonotypes above 0.001 were also found in blood.

TCR beta CDR3 regions were amplified from RNA. The HTBI set primed first-round TCR CDR3 RT-PCR. TCRdb passed the multiplex PCR reads through MiXCR, listing each CDR3 protein once. This sample has around 700,000 distinct CDR3 sequences; around 19% occur once, and the top ten carry 16%. Sequencing used blood. The sequence derives from a woman in her fifties or sixties with Graves' hyperthyroidism that later progressed to Graves' ophthalmopathy. The V and J genes are TRBV11-2 and TRBJ2-3, with D maybe TRBD1 (5 bases). CDR3 nucleotides: TGTGCCAGCAGCTTAGAGGCAGGGCCCCCTCCCCCGGATACGCAGTATTTT. As protein: CASSLEAGPPPPDTQYF.